This T cell receptor beta chain stems from a study of graft-versus-host responses after intestinal transplantation. Study at large: Anti-thymocyte globulin induction was given to all recipients, followed by tacrolimus and steroids for two to four years. General study results and limits: Early declines in HvG clones that occurred post-transplant were associated with peak circulating GvH clone levels.

Irradiated, violet-dye-labeled stimulator cells, some 200,000 in number, were plated with some 200,000 CFSE-labeled responder cells. Once the reaction had ended, proliferating CFSE-low CD3+CD4+ and CD3+CD8+ responders were sorted. Repertoires were generated with immunoSEQ multiplex PCR, while TCRdb's copy carries only in-frame clones and drops some. The sample has tens of thousands of clones; roughly 44% are singletons. The sample here was alloreactive CD8+ T cells from a mixed lymphocyte reaction culture, taken before transplantation. The sample's subset: CFSE-low proliferating T cells sorted from approximately 6-day pre-transplant mixed lymphocyte reaction (GvH or HvG direction). The source is a human patient who was an organ donor for intestinal transplantation.

CDR3 region: CASSYTPTGNNYGYTF. Written as DNA, the CDR3 is TGTGCCAGCAGCTACACTCCGACAGGGAATAACTATGGCTACACCTTC. V gene TRBV9 combines with J gene TRBJ1-2; 7 bases line up with TRBD1. Germline lookup yields CDR1 SGDLS and CDR2 YYNGEE. Trimming took 4 bases from V and 1 from J; bases not matched to a gene: 10. The CDR3 covers 16 residues.